These 7 T cell receptor beta chains came from one sample sequenced in a study of technical replicates of blood from several donors. Measured with immunoSEQ multiplex PCR; TCRdb has only the in-frame clones, and not every one. The repertoire holds around 100,000 clones, with roughly 94% as singletons. Source material: T cells isolated from PBMCs. Source of these receptors: a human donor in good health.

V is TRBV28 and J is TRBJ2-5; the match to TRBD2 covers 10 bases. V dropped 5 bases and J dropped 3; count of bases not matched to a gene: 9. The CDR3 has 16 residues. The germline gives CDR1 MDHEN, CDR2 SYDVKM. For the CDR3, the DNA is TGTGCCAGCAGTCCCCCTAGAGCGGGAGGGGAAGAGACCCAGTACTTC. Protein product: CASSPPRAGGEETQYF. The variable domain in full, with the rest retrieved from reference TRBV28 and TRBJ2-5, is DVKVTQSSRYLVKRTGEKVFLECVQDMDHENMFWYRQDPGLGLRLIYFSYDVKMKEKGDIPEGYSVSREKKERFSLILESASTNQTSMYLCASSPPRAGGEETQYFGPGTRLLVL.

This chain joins TRBV21-1 and TRBJ1-5. TRBV21-1 is tagged as a pseudogene. The CDR3 has 15 residues. The CDR3: CATRPCGRTYQPQHF. The DNA of the CDR3 is TGTGCCACCCGACCCTGCGGCCGTACATATCAGCCCCAGCATTTT.

J is TRBJ1-2 and V is TRBV6-1; 7 bases are shared with TRBD1. The V segment lost 4 bases and the J segment 3 bases; nucleotides outside the gene matches: 2. This CDR3 has 13 residues. Germline lookup yields CDR1 MNHNS and CDR2 SASEGT. For the CDR3, the DNA is TGTGCCAGCAGTGTAGACAGGGACTATGGCTACACCTTC. This sequence encodes CASSVDRDYGYTF.

The V gene is TRBV25-1, the J gene TRBJ2-2; D is perhaps TRBD2 (6 bases). V was shortened by 1 base and J by 6 bases, with 6 bases between the two germline ends. The germline V gene encodes CDR1 MGHDK and CDR2 SYGVNS. The CDR3 is 13 amino acids. CDR3 coding DNA: TGTGCCAGCAGTGAATGGGGGGCCGGGGAGCTGTTTTTT. Residues: CASSEWGAGELFF.

V usage is TRBV7-3 and J usage is TRBJ2-3; perhaps TRBD1 as D (5 bases). Germline V gives CDR1 SGHTA, CDR2 FQGTGA. The CDR3 runs 15 residues. V lost 1 base to trimming and J lost 2 bases, with 10 bases between them. CDR3 loop: CASSLKRGPTDTQYF. Written as DNA, the CDR3 is TGTGCCAGCAGCTTAAAAAGGGGCCCCACAGATACGCAGTATTTT. The full variable domain, with the rest looked up from reference TRBV7-3 and TRBJ2-3, is GAGVSQTPSNKVTEKGKYVELRCDPISGHTALYWYRQSLGQGPEFLIYFQGTGAADDSGLPNDRFFAVRPEGSVSTLKIQRTERGDSAVYLCASSLKRGPTDTQYFGPGTRLTVL.

The chain carries TRBV28 and TRBJ2-1; 8 nucleotides line up with TRBD2. Germline V lookup: CDR1 MDHEN, CDR2 SYDVKM. This CDR3 spans 14 amino acids. After removal of 8 bases from V and 4 bases from J, the junction contained 7 bases not matched to a gene. CDR3 DNA sequence: TGTGCCAGCGCCGGGACTAGACCTTACAATGAGCAGTTCTTC. Amino acids: CASAGTRPYNEQFF.

The chain has TRBV6-5 and TRBJ1-2, with D perhaps matching TRBD1 (5 bases). The germline gives CDR1 MNHEY, CDR2 SVGAGI. Trimming stripped 5 bases from V and 10 bases from J, with 20 bases between. The CDR3 contains 14 residues. Here the CDR3 reads CASSGGLLPYYYTF. In DNA, the CDR3 is TGTGCCAGCAGTGGGGGACTCCTCCCATATTACTACACCTTC.